The 25 T cell receptor beta chains given below trace back to one sample, sequenced in a study of T-cell memory formation after mild COVID-19 (dated by TCRdb to the early 2020s). Receptor amplification or capture employed 5' RACE. The reads were generated on an Illumina NovaSeq 6000. Starting from the raw public reads, TCRdb applied fastp trimming at Q25, assembled clones with MiXCR and retained in-frame beta chains. Entries are consolidated by CDR3 protein sequence, retaining the most common genes and DNA. The table for this sample lists about 320,000 distinct CDR3 sequences; over 11% of them were counted only once. The ten largest make up around a fifth of the sample. Material: PBMCs or a T cell subset sorted from them (not recorded which). The receptors originated from a man aged 18 to 29 who had mild COVID-19 (a few samples of this study predate the infection). The sample titles of this study are shuffled in the database, so cell type and time point are left out; the donor was told from shared clones.

At least ten counts were recorded for this clonotype. The chain joins TRBV6-5 to TRBJ2-7, with D perhaps assigned TRBD1 or TRBD2 (5 bases each). Germline V gene sequence: CDR1 MNHEY, CDR2 SVGAGI. With 2 bases removed from V and 6 bases from J, the gap between germline ends came to 20 bases. The CDR3 length is 16 residues. Here the CDR3 DNA reads TGTGCCAGCAGTTACAGACGGCGACTGCGAGGGGTCGAGCAGTACTTC. It encodes CASSYRRRLRGVEQYF.

This clonotype has only a few counts. This chain links TRBV12-3 or TRBV12-4 with TRBJ2-3, with D possibly matching TRBD2 (6 bases). Trimming removed 3 bases at V and 5 bases at J, with 12 bases between. The CDR3 covers 14 residues. Here the CDR3 reads CASSFRGGKDTQYF. The CDR3 nucleotides are TGTGCCAGCAGTTTTAGGGGAGGAAAAGATACGCAGTATTTT.

The J gene is TRBJ2-3, the V gene TRBV29-1, with D maybe TRBD2 (7 bases). From germline, CDR1 is SQVTM and CDR2 ANQGSEA. Trimming stripped 2 bases from V and 5 bases from J, with 20 bases between. There are 16 residues in the CDR3. DNA of the CDR3: TGCAGCGTTGAACGATTTACAGGCGGGGGCTTAGATACGCAGTATTTT. It encodes CSVERFTGGGLDTQYF.

This clonotype was picked up many times. V usage is TRBV5-6 and J usage is TRBJ2-3; D possibly matches TRBD1 or TRBD2 (6 bases each). CDR1 is SGHDT, CDR2 YYEEEE, per germline. Between the trimmed V and J ends, which lost 2 bases and 0 bases, there was a span of 10 bases. The CDR3 is 15 amino acids. The CDR3 here is CASSFWGASTDTQYF. Here the CDR3 DNA reads TGTGCCAGCAGCTTCTGGGGGGCTAGCACAGATACGCAGTATTTT.

The table lists this clonotype with a few counts. The chain recombines TRBV11-2 with TRBJ2-2; D may correspond to TRBD1 or TRBD2 (5 bases each). V was clipped by 6 bases and J by 6 bases, with 20 bases between them. Germline lookup yields CDR1 SGHAT and CDR2 FQNNGV. This CDR3 is 16 amino acids long. The CDR3 protein is CASRSNRGARAGELFF. The CDR3 nucleotides are TGTGCCAGCAGATCCAATCGGGGCGCTCGGGCCGGGGAGCTGTTTTTT. Based on the CDR3 plus reference TRBV11-2 and TRBJ2-2, the full variable domain is EAGVAQSPRYKIIEKRQSVAFWCNPISGHATLYWYQQILGQGPKLLIQFQNNGVVDDSQLPKDRFSAERLKGVDSTLKIQPAKLEDSAVYLCASRSNRGARAGELFFGEGSRLTVL.

This clonotype was counted a few times. V is TRBV29-1 and J is TRBJ2-7; no definite D call. The CDR3 runs to 12 residues. V lost 3 bases, J lost 4 bases, and 10 bases lay in between. Germline V gives CDR1 SQVTM, CDR2 ANQGSEA. CDR3 protein: CSVEADSYEQYF. The CDR3 DNA reads as TGCAGCGTTGAGGCGGATAGTTACGAGCAGTACTTC.

This rearrangement joins TRBV11-2 to TRBJ2-6; D is perhaps TRBD2 (5 bases). Trimming took 0 bases from V and 0 from J, leaving 12 bases between them. The CDR3 covers 18 residues. Germline V CDR1 and CDR2: SGHAT, FQNNGV. CDR3 sequence (DNA): TGTGCCAGCAGCTTAGATCTCTTGGGGAGCTCTGGGGCCAACGTCCTGACTTTC. Protein product: CASSLDLLGSSGANVLTF. Based on the CDR3 plus reference TRBV11-2 and TRBJ2-6, the full variable domain is EAGVAQSPRYKIIEKRQSVAFWCNPISGHATLYWYQQILGQGPKLLIQFQNNGVVDDSQLPKDRFSAERLKGVDSTLKIQPAKLEDSAVYLCASSLDLLGSSGANVLTFGAGSRLTVL.

This chain connects TRBV6-5 to TRBJ2-1, with D tentatively TRBD1 (6 bases). Germline CDR1 and CDR2: MNHEY and SVGAGI. The CDR3 is 15 amino acids. V lost 6 bases and J 5 bases, leaving 17 bases between the germline ends. The CDR3 nucleotides are TGTGCCAGCAGCTCTGACAGGAGACTAAACAATGAGCAGTTCTTC. It translates to CASSSDRRLNNEQFF.

The chain joins TRBV7-9 to TRBJ2-1; a weak D match, TRBD1 (6 bases). The germline V gene has CDR1 SEHNR and CDR2 FQNEAQ (reference sequence). The CDR3 has 13 amino acids. Trimming left V 5 bases short and J 5 bases short, with 10 bases between. CDR3 DNA: TGTGCCAGCAGCCGACAGGAAAACAATGAGCAGTTCTTC. Encoded protein: CASSRQENNEQFF. Full variable domain (remainder filled in from reference TRBV7-9 and TRBJ2-1): DTGVSQNPRHKITKRGQNVTFRCDPISEHNRLYWYRQTLGQGPEFLTYFQNEAQLEKSRLLSDRFSAERPKGSFSTLEIQRTEQGDSAMYLCASSRQENNEQFFGPGTRLTVL.

This clonotype has a single count. This chain uses TRBV6-4 with TRBJ1-1; 8 positions agree with TRBD1. The germline gives CDR1 MRHNA, CDR2 SNTAGT. The CDR3 consists of 15 residues. J lost 1 base, V lost 3 bases, and 4 bases had no gene match. CDR3 sequence (DNA): TGTGCCAGCAGTGATGGGACAGGCGGGAACACTGAAGCTTTCTTT. Translated: CASSDGTGGNTEAFF.

The genes are TRBV4-3 and TRBJ2-7; no definite D call. The CDR3 has 17 amino acids. Trimming cost V 4 bases and J 0 bases, with 19 bases left between them. The V gene's germline CDR1 is LGHNA and CDR2 YSLEER. The CDR3 here is CASSLRQTTLGSYEQYF. For the CDR3, the DNA is TGCGCCAGCAGCCTACGCCAGACAACCCTGGGCTCCTACGAGCAGTACTTC.

This clonotype has just a few counts. The J gene is TRBJ2-2, the V gene TRBV7-2; the D gene is possibly TRBD1 (5 bases). This CDR3 spans 12 amino acids. Germline V CDR1 and CDR2: SGHTA, FQGNSA. The ends were cut back, 6 bases at V and 7 bases at J, with 9 bases in the middle. The CDR3 protein is CASRQQDGELFF. The DNA for the CDR3 is TGTGCCAGCAGGCAACAGGACGGGGAGCTGTTTTTT.

This clonotype was seen ten or more times. The chain has TRBV12-3 or TRBV12-4 and TRBJ2-7, with D maybe TRBD1 (5 bases). The V and J ends lost 3 bases and 0 bases respectively, with 12 bases between them. The CDR3 loop spans 15 amino acids. CDR3 DNA sequence: TGTGCCAGCAGTTTGGGGCCTTCCGGCTCCTACGAGCAGTACTTC. It yields the protein CASSLGPSGSYEQYF.

The chain recombines TRBV18 with TRBJ1-2, with 8 bases matching TRBD1. CDR1 is KGHSH, CDR2 LQKENI, per germline. V was pared by 1 base and J by 8 bases, with 9 bases of the junction left unmatched. The CDR3 contains 15 residues. CDR3 sequence (DNA): TGTGCCAGCTCACCACGGGACGGACAGGGATTGGGCTACACCTTC. It translates to CASSPRDGQGLGYTF. The entire variable domain, with the rest obtained from reference TRBV18 and TRBJ1-2, is as follows: NAGVMQNPRHLVRRRGQEARLRCSPMKGHSHVYWYRQLPEEGLKFMVYLQKENIIDESGMPKERFSAEFPKEGPSILRIQQVVRGDSAAYFCASSPRDGQGLGYTFGSGTRLTVV.

CDR3 residues: CASSLKLRVSQYF. The CDR3 nucleotides are TGTGCCAGCAGTTTAAAACTTCGAGTATCGCAGTATTTT. The rearrangement joins TRBV12-3 or TRBV12-4 to TRBJ2-3; no clear D. The CDR3 loop spans 13 amino acids. The germline V and J ends were trimmed by 2 bases and 10 bases, with 13 bases remaining between them.

This chain uses TRBV9 with TRBJ2-2; TRBD2 aligns across 8 bases. V gave up 4 bases and J gave up 7 bases; unmatched junction bases: 9. Germline assignment: CDR1 SGDLS and CDR2 YYNGEE. There are 15 residues in the CDR3. CDR3 DNA sequence: TGTGCCAGCAGCCCCGGGGGGGGCCAGGGCGGGGAGCTGTTTTTT. Protein sequence: CASSPGGGQGGELFF.

This clonotype was seen more than once but under ten times. This chain joins TRBV4-3 and TRBJ2-3; unclear D gene. The CDR3 is made up of 16 amino acids. Trimming left V 0 bases short and J 6 bases short, with 16 bases between. Germline V lookup: CDR1 LGHNA, CDR2 YSLEER. The CDR3 nucleotides read TGCGCCAGCAGCCAAGATATCCAGGACCCGTCGGATACGCAGTATTTT. This encodes CASSQDIQDPSDTQYF.

This clonotype was observed at least ten times. J is TRBJ1-5 and V is TRBV6-5; D perhaps matches TRBD1 (5 bases). This CDR3 spans 14 amino acids. The germline V gene has CDR1 MNHEY and CDR2 SVGAGI. The V gene lost 6 bases and the J gene lost 7 bases, with 16 bases spanning the gap. CDR3 in amino acids: CASSPRRGAQPQHF. Written as DNA, the CDR3 is TGTGCCAGCAGCCCCCGTCGGGGCGCGCAGCCCCAGCATTTT.

This chain uses TRBV5-1 with TRBJ2-3; TRBD1 aligns across 9 bases. Germline trimming cut 4 bases from V and 8 bases from J; bases unmatched to any gene: 8. The length of the CDR3 is 14 residues. In germline, CDR1 is SGHRS, CDR2 YFSETQ. The CDR3 sequence: CASSLRDRVTTQYF. The CDR3 DNA sequence: TGCGCCAGCAGCCTCCGGGACAGGGTCACTACGCAGTATTTT.

The chain carries TRBV5-1 and TRBJ2-3; D is perhaps TRBD1 (6 bases). Between the trimmed V and J ends, which lost 1 base and 7 bases, there was a span of 10 bases. CDR1 SGHRS and CDR2 YFSETQ come from the germline V gene. There are 13 residues in the CDR3. The CDR3 loop is CASSLTGPNTQYF. In DNA form, the CDR3 reads TGCGCCAGCAGCTTGACAGGGCCAAATACGCAGTATTTT. Variable domain in full (rest from reference TRBV5-1 and TRBJ2-3): KAGVTQTPRYLIKTRGQQVTLSCSPISGHRSVSWYQQTPGQGLQFLFEYFSETQRNKGNFPGRFSGRQFSNSRSEMNVSTLELGDSALYLCASSLTGPNTQYFGPGTRLTVL.

V is TRBV7-6 and J is TRBJ2-2, with D hard to call. Germline CDR1 reads SGHVS; CDR2 reads FNYEAQ. V was cut by 1 base and J by 2 bases, with 5 bases left in between. This CDR3 is 14 amino acids long. Written as DNA, the CDR3 is TGTGCCAGCAGCTTAGTTTTTAACACCGGGGAGCTGTTTTTT. Translating it yields CASSLVFNTGELFF.

The rearrangement joins TRBV9 to TRBJ2-2, with D perhaps TRBD2 (6 bases). In germline, CDR1 is SGDLS, CDR2 YYNGEE. The CDR3 has 16 amino acids. Trimming took off 0 bases at V and 6 bases at J, with 15 bases between the two ends. The CDR3 DNA reads as TGTGCCAGCAGCGTAGTCGGGGGAGGTCTTTCCGGGGAGCTGTTTTTT. It yields the protein CASSVVGGGLSGELFF.

This clonotype was found many times. V gene TRBV5-1 combines with J gene TRBJ2-2, with TRBD2 identical over 9 bases. CDR1 SGHRS and CDR2 YFSETQ come from the germline V gene. The CDR3 length is 15 residues. The trim removed 2 bases at V and 1 base at J, leaving 0 bases unmatched. The CDR3 is CASSFSGGNTGELFF. The CDR3 nucleotides read TGCGCCAGCAGCTTTAGCGGGGGGAACACCGGGGAGCTGTTTTTT.

The V call is TRBV12-3 or TRBV12-4, the J call TRBJ2-1; D gene uncertain. Trimming shortened V by 3 bases and J by 6 bases, and 9 bases separated the two germline ends. This CDR3 is 13 amino acids long. DNA for the CDR3: TGTGCCAGCAGTTTGTCGAGTCTCAATGAGCAGTTCTTC. Its protein product is CASSLSSLNEQFF.

The V call is TRBV27, the J call TRBJ2-5, with D maybe TRBD1 (7 bases). Trimming stripped 9 bases from V and 6 bases from J, with 14 bases between. This CDR3 is built from 12 residues. Germline CDR1 is MNHEY and CDR2 is SMNVEV (reference sequence). The CDR3 coding sequence is TGTGCCAGTGGACGGAGGGGGCAGACCCAGTACTTC. It specifies CASGRRGQTQYF.